This section outlines one T cell receptor beta chain sequence together with its context. This entry comes from a study of shared clonotypes between healthy human individuals. Sequencing was performed with immunoSEQ multiplex PCR; in TCRdb, only in-frame clones are kept and a portion is missing. This table holds about 92,000 clones, roughly three quarters found once. Per germline, CDR1 MGHRA and CDR2 YSYEKL. After removal of 2 bases from V and 6 bases from J, the junction contained 7 bases not matched to a gene. This CDR3 region has 15 residues. This TCR was sampled from a young man in good health. The chain couples TRBV4-1 to TRBJ2-7; 10 bases agree with TRBD2. The sequenced sample consisted of memory CD8+ T cells sorted from blood. Subset in this sample: CD45RO+ cells pooled with CCR7-negative TemRA cells. The CDR3 bases are TGCGCCAGCAGCCAACCCACTAGCGGGAAGGGCGAGCAGTACTTC. Its protein is CASSQPTSGKGEQYF.